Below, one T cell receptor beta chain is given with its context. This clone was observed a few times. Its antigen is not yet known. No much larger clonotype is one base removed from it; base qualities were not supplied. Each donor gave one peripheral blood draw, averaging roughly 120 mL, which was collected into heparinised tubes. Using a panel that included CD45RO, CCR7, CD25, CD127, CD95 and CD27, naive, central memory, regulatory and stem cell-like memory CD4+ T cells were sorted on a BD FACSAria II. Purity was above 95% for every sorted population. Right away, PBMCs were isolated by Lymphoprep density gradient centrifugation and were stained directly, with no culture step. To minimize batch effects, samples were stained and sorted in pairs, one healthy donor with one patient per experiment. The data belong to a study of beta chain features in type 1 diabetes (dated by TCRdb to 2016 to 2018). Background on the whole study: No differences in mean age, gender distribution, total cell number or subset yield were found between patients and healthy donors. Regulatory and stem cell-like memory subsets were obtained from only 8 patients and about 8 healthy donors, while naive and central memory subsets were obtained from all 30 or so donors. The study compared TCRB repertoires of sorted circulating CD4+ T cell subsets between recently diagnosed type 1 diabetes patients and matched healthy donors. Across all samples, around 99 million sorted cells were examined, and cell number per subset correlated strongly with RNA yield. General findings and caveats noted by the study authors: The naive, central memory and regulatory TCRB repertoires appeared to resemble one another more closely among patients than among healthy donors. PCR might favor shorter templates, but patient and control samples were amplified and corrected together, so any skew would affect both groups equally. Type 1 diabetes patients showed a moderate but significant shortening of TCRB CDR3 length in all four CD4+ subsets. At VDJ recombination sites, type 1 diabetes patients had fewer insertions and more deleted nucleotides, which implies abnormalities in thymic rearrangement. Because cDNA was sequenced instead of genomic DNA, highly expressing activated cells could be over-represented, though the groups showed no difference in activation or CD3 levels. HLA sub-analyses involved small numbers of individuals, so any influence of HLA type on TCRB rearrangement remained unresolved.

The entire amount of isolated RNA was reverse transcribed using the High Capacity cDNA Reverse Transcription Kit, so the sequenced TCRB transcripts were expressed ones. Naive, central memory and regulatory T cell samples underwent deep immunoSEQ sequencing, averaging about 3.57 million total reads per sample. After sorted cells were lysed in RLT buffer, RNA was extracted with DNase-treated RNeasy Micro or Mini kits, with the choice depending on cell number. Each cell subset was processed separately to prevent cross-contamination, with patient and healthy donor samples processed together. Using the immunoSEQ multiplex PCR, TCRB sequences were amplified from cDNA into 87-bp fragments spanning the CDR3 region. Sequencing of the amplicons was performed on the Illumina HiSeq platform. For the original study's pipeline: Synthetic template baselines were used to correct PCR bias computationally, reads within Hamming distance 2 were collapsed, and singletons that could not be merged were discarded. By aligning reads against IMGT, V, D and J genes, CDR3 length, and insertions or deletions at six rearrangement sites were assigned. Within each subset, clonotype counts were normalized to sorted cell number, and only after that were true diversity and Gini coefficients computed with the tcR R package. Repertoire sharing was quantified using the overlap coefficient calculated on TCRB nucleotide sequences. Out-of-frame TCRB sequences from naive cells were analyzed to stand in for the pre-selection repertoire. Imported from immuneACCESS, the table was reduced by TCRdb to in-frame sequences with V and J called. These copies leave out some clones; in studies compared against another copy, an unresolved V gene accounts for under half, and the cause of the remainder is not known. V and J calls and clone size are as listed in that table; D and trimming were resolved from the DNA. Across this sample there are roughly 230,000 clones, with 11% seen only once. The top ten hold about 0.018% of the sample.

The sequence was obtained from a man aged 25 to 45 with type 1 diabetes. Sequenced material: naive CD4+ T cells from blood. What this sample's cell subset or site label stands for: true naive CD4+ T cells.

The nucleotide sequence reads TGTGCCAGCAGCCAAGTTAGCGGGGATACGCAGTATTTT. Protein translation: CASSQVSGDTQYF. The chain is assembled from TRBV14 and TRBJ2-3; 7 central bases correspond to TRBD2. The germline V and J ends show losses of 1 base and 6 bases respectively, and no gene match explains 1 base of the junction. From cysteine to phenylalanine, the CDR3 is 13 amino acids long. Only the CDR3 DNA stays, 39 bases, in frame from base 1. The germline V gene gives CDR1 as SGHDN and CDR2 as FVKESK.